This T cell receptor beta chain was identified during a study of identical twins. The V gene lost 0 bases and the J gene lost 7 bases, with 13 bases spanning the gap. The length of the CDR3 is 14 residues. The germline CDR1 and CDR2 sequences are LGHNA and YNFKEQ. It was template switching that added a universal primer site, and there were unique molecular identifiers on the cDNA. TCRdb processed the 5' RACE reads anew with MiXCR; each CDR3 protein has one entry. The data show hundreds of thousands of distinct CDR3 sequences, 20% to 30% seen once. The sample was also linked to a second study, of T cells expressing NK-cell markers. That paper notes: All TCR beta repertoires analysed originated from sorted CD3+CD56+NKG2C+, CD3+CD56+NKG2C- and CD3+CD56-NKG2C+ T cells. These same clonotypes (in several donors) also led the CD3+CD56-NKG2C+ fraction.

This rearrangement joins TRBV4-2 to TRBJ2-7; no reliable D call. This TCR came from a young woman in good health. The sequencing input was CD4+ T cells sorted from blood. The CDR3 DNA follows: TGTGCCAGCAGCCAAGAGAGAACGGGTCGGGAGCAGTACTTC. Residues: CASSQERTGREQYF.